Below, 10 T cell receptor beta chains from the same sample are listed, as sequenced in a study of T cells in Graves' hyperthyroidism and ophthalmopathy (dated by TCRdb to between 2018 and 2021). The library was built by means of multiplex PCR. TCRdb records Illumina HiSeq 2000 as the sequencer. The TCR beta CDR3 regions were amplified from RNA transcripts. The TCR CDR3 was subjected to a first round of RT-PCR using the HTBI primer set and the Qiagen OneStep RT-PCR kit. In-frame beta chains were kept once TCRdb had trimmed the public reads at Q25 with fastp and called clones with MiXCR. Rows with one shared CDR3 protein collapse into an entry with the most common genes and DNA. Counted in this sample were 400,000 to 500,000 distinct CDR3 sequences; over 13% of them appeared once. Less than 20% of the sample rests with the top ten. Sequencing used blood. Receptors were obtained from a woman between 18 and 30 years old with Graves' hyperthyroidism.

There are many counts of this clonotype. V usage is TRBV30 and J usage is TRBJ1-1, with D possibly TRBD1 on 6 matching bases. Germline V lookup: CDR1 GTSNPN, CDR2 SVGIG (reference sequence). V lost 6 bases to trimming and J lost 3 bases, with 17 bases between them. The CDR3 loop spans 14 amino acids. CDR3 DNA: TGTGCCTGCGCCCGGACAGTATTGCACACTGAAGCTTTCTTT. It codes for CACARTVLHTEAFF.

This clonotype showed up many times. The rearrangement links TRBV3-1 to TRBJ1-2, with a weak D call TRBD1 (6 bases). Trimming pared 0 bases from V and 6 bases from J, leaving 8 bases between. CDR3 length equals 13 residues. The V gene's germline CDR1 is LGHDT and CDR2 YNNKEL (reference sequence). The CDR3, as DNA: TGTGCCAGCAGCCAAGAACAGGGTCATGGCTACACCTTC. This codes for CASSQEQGHGYTF. Full variable domain (missing parts from reference TRBV3-1 and TRBJ1-2): DTAVSQTPKYLVTQMGNDKSIKCEQNLGHDTMYWYKQDSKKFLKIMFSYNNKELIINETVPNRFSPKSPDKAHLNLHINSLELGDSAVYFCASSQEQGHGYTFGSGTRLTVV.

This chain joins TRBV6-5 and TRBJ1-1; possible D gene TRBD1, 5 bases. Germline V lookup: CDR1 MNHEY, CDR2 SVGAGI. This CDR3 has 14 residues. V was clipped by 4 bases and J by 1 base, with 10 bases between them. The CDR3 DNA reads TGTGCCAGCAGTTCCAGGGAGAAGAACACTGAAGCTTTCTTT. The encoded protein is CASSSREKNTEAFF.

This clonotype was counted only a few times. This chain uses TRBV29-1 with TRBJ2-4; possible D gene TRBD1, 5 bases. The germline CDR1 and CDR2 sequences are SQVTM and ANQGSEA. This CDR3 region has 13 residues. Trimming left V 3 bases short and J 3 bases short, with 9 bases between. For the CDR3, the DNA is TGCAGCGTTGAGGCAGGGCGCAAAAACATTCAGTACTTC. Its translation: CSVEAGRKNIQYF.

The rearrangement links TRBV6-1 to TRBJ2-2; TRBD1 is a possible D gene (6 bases). The CDR3 extends over 13 amino acids. Germline-derived CDR1 and CDR2 are MNHNS and SASEGT. Trimming removed 8 bases from V and 5 bases from J, with 12 bases in between. DNA of the CDR3: TGTGCCAGCTACACACAGGGTACCGGGGAGCTGTTTTTT. As protein: CASYTQGTGELFF.

This clonotype was seen many times. This rearrangement joins TRBV7-3 to TRBJ2-2, with unresolved D. V lost 3 bases and J lost 4, with 3 bases in between. The CDR3 runs 12 residues. Looked up from germline, CDR1 is SGHTA and CDR2 is FQGTGA. CDR3 nucleotide sequence: TGTGCCAGCAGCTTTCCCACCGGGGAGCTGTTTTTT. This translates into CASSFPTGELFF.

This clonotype was counted many times. The rearrangement uses TRBV5-8 and TRBJ1-4; 10 bases match TRBD1. Looked up from germline, CDR1 is SGHTS and CDR2 is YDEGEE. There are 14 residues in the CDR3. With 4 bases clipped from V and 11 bases from J, the junction kept 8 bases outside the gene matches. The CDR3, as DNA: TGTGCCAGCAGCCAAGGACAGGGGGAGCTCAAACTGTTTTTT. Its translation is CASSQGQGELKLFF.

This clonotype was recorded many times. The chain uses TRBV3-1 and TRBJ2-3; TRBD2 matches at 12 bases. V lost 6 bases and J lost 0; bases outside the gene matches: 1. Germline V CDR1 and CDR2: LGHDT, YNNKEL (reference sequence). CDR3 size: 15 residues. The CDR3 coding sequence is TGTGCCAGCAGGGGGACTAGCGGGAGCACAGATACGCAGTATTTT. This codes for CASRGTSGSTDTQYF.

This clonotype was counted a few times. The rearrangement joins TRBV29-1 to TRBJ2-5; TRBD1 aligns across 8 bases. With V trimmed by 1 base and J by 5 bases, 18 bases remained unmatched. This CDR3 region has 18 residues. CDR1 and CDR2 (germline): SQVTM, ANQGSEA. The CDR3 coding sequence is TGCAGCGTTGAAGCTCCAGGACAGGGTATAAGTTTTATGGAGACCCAGTACTTC. Encoded protein: CSVEAPGQGISFMETQYF.

For this clonotype: A read error may explain this, as a much larger clone is one base away. This chain links TRBV6-2 or TRBV6-3 with TRBJ2-5, with D uncertain. Germline V gene sequence: CDR1 MNHEY, CDR2 SVGEGT. The CDR3 length is 12 residues. V lost 10 bases to trimming and J lost 0 bases, with 9 bases between them. The CDR3 region is CAIEAYQETQYF. CDR3 coding DNA: TGTGCCATCGAGGCCTACCAAGAGACCCAGTACTTC.